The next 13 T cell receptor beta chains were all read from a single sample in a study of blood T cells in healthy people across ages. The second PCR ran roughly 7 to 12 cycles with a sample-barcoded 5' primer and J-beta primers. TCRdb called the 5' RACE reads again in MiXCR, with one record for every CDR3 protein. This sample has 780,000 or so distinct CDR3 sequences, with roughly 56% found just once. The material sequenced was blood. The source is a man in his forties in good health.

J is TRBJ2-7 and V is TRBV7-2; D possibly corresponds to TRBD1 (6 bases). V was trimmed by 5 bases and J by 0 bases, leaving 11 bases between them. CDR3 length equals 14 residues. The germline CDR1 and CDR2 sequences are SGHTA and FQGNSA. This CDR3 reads CASSRTGNSYEQYF. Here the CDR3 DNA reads TGTGCCAGCAGCAGAACAGGGAACTCCTACGAGCAGTACTTC.

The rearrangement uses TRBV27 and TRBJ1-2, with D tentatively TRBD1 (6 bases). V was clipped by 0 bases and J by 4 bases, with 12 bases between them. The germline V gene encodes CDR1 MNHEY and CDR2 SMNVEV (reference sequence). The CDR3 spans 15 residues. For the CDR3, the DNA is TGTGCCAGCAGTTTATCTGCTGGGGGCAGCTATGGCTACACCTTC. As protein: CASSLSAGGSYGYTF.

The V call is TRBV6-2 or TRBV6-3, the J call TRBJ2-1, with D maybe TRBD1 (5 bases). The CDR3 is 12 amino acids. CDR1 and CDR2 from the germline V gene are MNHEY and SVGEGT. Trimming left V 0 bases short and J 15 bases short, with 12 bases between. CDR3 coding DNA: TGTGCCAGCAGTTACTCTAGAGACAGCCCGTTCTTC. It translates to CASSYSRDSPFF.

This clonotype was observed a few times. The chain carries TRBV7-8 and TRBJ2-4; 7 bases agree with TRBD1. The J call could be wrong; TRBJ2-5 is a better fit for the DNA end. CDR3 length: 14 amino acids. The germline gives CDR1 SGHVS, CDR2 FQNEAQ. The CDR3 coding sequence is TGTGCCAGCAGCTCTAACAGGGGACGGGAGACCCAGTACTTC. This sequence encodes CASSSNRGRETQYF.

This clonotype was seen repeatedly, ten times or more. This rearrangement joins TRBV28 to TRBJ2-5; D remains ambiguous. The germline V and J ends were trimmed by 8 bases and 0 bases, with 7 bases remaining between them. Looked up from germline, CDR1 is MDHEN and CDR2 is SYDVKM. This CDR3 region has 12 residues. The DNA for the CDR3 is TGTGCCAGCCAACAGAACCAAGAGACCCAGTACTTC. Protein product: CASQQNQETQYF. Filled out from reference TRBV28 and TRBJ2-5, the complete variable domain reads DVKVTQSSRYLVKRTGEKVFLECVQDMDHENMFWYRQDPGLGLRLIYFSYDVKMKEKGDIPEGYSVSREKKERFSLILESASTNQTSMYLCASQQNQETQYFGPGTRLLVL.

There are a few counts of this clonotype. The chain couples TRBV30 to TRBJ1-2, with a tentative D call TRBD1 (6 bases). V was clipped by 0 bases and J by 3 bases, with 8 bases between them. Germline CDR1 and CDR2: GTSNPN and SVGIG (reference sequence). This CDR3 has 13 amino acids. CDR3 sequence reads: CAWSVQGYYGYTF. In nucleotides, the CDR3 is TGTGCCTGGAGTGTACAGGGATACTATGGCTACACCTTC.

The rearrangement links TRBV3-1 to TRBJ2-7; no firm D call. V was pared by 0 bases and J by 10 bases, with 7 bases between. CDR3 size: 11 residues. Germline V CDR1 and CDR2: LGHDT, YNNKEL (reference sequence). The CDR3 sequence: CASSQDQAQYF. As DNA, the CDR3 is TGTGCCAGCAGCCAAGACCAGGCCCAGTACTTC.

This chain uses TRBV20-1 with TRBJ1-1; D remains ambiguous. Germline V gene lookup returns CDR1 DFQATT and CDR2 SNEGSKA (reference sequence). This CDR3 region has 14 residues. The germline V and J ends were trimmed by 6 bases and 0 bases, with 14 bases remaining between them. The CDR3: CSAGEADLNTEAFF. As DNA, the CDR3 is TGCAGTGCGGGAGAGGCGGACCTGAACACTGAAGCTTTCTTT.

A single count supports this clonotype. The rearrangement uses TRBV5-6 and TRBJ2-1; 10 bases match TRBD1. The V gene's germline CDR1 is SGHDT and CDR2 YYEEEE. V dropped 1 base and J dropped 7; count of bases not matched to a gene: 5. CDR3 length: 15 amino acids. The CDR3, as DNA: TGTGCCAGCAGCTTGTACGGGACAGGGGTGAATGAGCAGTTCTTC. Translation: CASSLYGTGVNEQFF.

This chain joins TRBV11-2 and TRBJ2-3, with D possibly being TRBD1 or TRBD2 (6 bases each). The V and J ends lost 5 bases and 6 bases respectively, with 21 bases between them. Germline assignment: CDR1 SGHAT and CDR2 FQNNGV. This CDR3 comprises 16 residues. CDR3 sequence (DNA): TGTGCCAGCAGCCCGGGGGCCGTTTTAAGTACGGATACGCAGTATTTT. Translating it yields CASSPGAVLSTDTQYF. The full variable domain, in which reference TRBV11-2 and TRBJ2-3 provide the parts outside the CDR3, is EAGVAQSPRYKIIEKRQSVAFWCNPISGHATLYWYQQILGQGPKLLIQFQNNGVVDDSQLPKDRFSAERLKGVDSTLKIQPAKLEDSAVYLCASSPGAVLSTDTQYFGPGTRLTVL.

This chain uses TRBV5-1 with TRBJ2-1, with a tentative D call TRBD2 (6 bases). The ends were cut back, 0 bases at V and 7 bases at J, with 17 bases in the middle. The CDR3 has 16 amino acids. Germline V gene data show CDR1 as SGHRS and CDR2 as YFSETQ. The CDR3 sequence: CASSLAGAVGTNEQFF. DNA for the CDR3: TGCGCCAGCAGCTTGGCGGGAGCCGTAGGTACTAATGAGCAGTTCTTC.

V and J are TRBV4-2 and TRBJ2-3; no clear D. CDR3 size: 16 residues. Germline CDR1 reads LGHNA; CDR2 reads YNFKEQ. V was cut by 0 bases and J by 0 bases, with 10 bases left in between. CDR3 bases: TGTGCCAGCAGCCAAGATCCTGACCTAAGCACAGATACGCAGTATTTT. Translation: CASSQDPDLSTDTQYF.

The CDR3 protein is CASSRGLAGGPYQETQYF. The CDR3 DNA follows: TGTGCCAGCAGCCGCGGACTAGCGGGAGGGCCCTACCAAGAGACCCAGTACTTC. The chain recombines TRBV12-3 or TRBV12-4 with TRBJ2-5, with 15 positions matching TRBD2. V shed 6 bases and J 0 bases; nucleotides not matched to a gene: 8. This CDR3 has 18 residues.